This entry features one T cell receptor beta chain sequence. The antigen it binds to is not known. Per-base qualities were not stored, and no clone one base away is much larger. The data were obtained in a study of human T cells and chemical hapten exposure (dated by TCRdb to the early 2020s). Background on the whole study: For sensitization, 2% DPC in acetone was applied to a roughly 2 cm by roughly 2 cm area of upper inner arm skin. Weekly therapeutic DPC doses were additionally applied to the scalp of patients throughout the roughly 26-week study period. Patch tests used Finn chambers with 0.01% DPC on the upper back, scored after 6 days by International Contact Dermatitis Research Group standards. The patient cohort, mostly female, included alopecia areata with under or over 50% scalp involvement, alopecia totalis and alopecia universalis. Libraries were combined into a pool for sequencing, and differences in TCR yield between samples came mainly from small differences in library volumes within the pool. In alopecia patients, the study followed how the peripheral blood TCR repertoire changed in vivo over primary and secondary sensitization to diphenylcyclopropenone (DPC), a hapten. Blood was sampled from patients pre-sensitization (week 0) and at 2, 6 and about 24 weeks after DPC sensitization. Blood for TCR sequencing was provided by twenty-nine alopecia patients at one to four time points (pre-sensitization, 2, 6 and 24 weeks). General findings and caveats noted by the study authors: A positive correlation was found between the number of PT1 expanded TCRs and patch test score, with significance reached at thresholds 8, 16 and 32 but not 4. Because every patient had alopecia, a presumed autoimmune disease, the patients' immune response might differ from that of healthy individuals. Repeated subsampling changed both the strength of the expansion versus patch-test correlation and the threshold at which that correlation became significant. Compared with pre-sensitization or healthy control sets, expanded TCRs formed significantly more large CDR3 similarity clusters, which is consistent with antigen-driven responses. The number of TCRs above 1 in 1000 frequency did not change with DPC sensitization; there was no evidence of global repertoire structure alterations.

Per the publication, the time point label means: pre-sensitization, week 0. Explained via the paper, the treatment or condition label denotes: therapeutic diphenylcyclopropenone sensitization with weekly scalp DPC. Blood at each patch-test visit was drawn before the patch test was applied. Eligible patients were aged 18 to 70, diagnosed with alopecia, deemed suitable for DPC therapy, and excluded if pregnant. Unfractionated whole blood was collected in Tempus Blood RNA tubes, and total RNA was extracted from that blood. The library was made by RACE. Instrument on record: NextSeq 500. During library preparation, unique molecular identifiers were attached to individual cDNA molecules so that TCRs could be counted in a quantitative, reproducible way. Each blood RNA sample was used to sequence both TCR alpha and TCR beta chains. For the original study's pipeline: Samples had a median of about 96,000 TCRs, with a range from roughly 23,224 to 700,000. V, J and CDR3 annotation of the TCR reads was performed with the Decombinator software suite. Every sample was subsampled to the same number of TCRs (28,000) for the PS versus PT1 abundance plots. TCRs were defined as expanded if absent before sensitization and observed at least eight times at the 2-week time point. TCRdb's own reprocessing of the public reads used fastp at Q25 and MiXCR and kept productive beta chains. Each CDR3 protein gets just one entry, which takes the most common genes and DNA from the rows behind it. These V and J calls rely on TCRdb rather than the paper's analysis. The sample contains around 56,000 distinct CDR3 sequences, over 9% of them found a single time. The ten largest clones represent 8% to 10% of the sample.

This specimen was whole blood, taken in connection with sensitization to the hapten diphenylcyclopropenone (DPC). The receptor was derived from a man in his forties or fifties with alopecia areata. Some clones in this sample may be carry-over from other donors' samples.

The CDR3: CASSLGVGMSEQFF. The DNA reads as follows: TGTGCCAGCAGCTTAGGAGTCGGGATGAGTGAGCAGTTCTTC. The rearrangement joined TRBV11-2 to TRBJ2-1; the D gene is perhaps TRBD2, from 5 matching bases. Measured from the cysteine to the phenylalanine, the CDR3 is 14 residues long. Only the CDR3 DNA stays, 42 bases, in frame from base 1. In the germline V gene, CDR1 corresponds to SGHAT and CDR2 to FQNNGV. The junction shows trimming of 1 base on V and 9 bases on J, plus 13 bases between the germline ends.